This T cell receptor (beta chain) was sequenced in a study of blood T cell repertoires in COVID-19. As for the study in general: Acute-phase and convalescent COVID-19 samples originated in the United States, Italy and Spain. The analysed material was cDNA or gDNA that came from T cells, B-cell-depleted T cells, or PBMCs.

Seattle patients were enrolled during active infection and followed longitudinally. In the original analysis: Using reference gene primer amplification, nucleated cell counts were estimated. Clones were sequenced by immunoSEQ multiplex PCR, and TCRdb holds only the in-frame ones, with some missing. V and J calls plus clone size are reproduced from that table; the DNA served to infer D and trimming. There are 50,000 to 65,000 clones in the sample; approximately 86% occur only once, and 20% to 25% lies in the top ten. Source material: peripheral blood. The source of this sequence is a woman of 80 years or more with COVID-19, enrolled during active disease.

In DNA, the CDR3 is TGCGCCAGCAGTTCCCTCCGGGGGGGCACAGATACGCAGTATTTT. Translated, it gives CASSSLRGGTDTQYF. V is TRBV10-2 and J is TRBJ2-3; 7 nucleotides align to TRBD2. V was clipped by 5 bases and J by 1 base; unmatched bases: 6. CDR1 and CDR2 from the germline V gene are WSHSY and SAAADI. This CDR3 comprises 15 residues.